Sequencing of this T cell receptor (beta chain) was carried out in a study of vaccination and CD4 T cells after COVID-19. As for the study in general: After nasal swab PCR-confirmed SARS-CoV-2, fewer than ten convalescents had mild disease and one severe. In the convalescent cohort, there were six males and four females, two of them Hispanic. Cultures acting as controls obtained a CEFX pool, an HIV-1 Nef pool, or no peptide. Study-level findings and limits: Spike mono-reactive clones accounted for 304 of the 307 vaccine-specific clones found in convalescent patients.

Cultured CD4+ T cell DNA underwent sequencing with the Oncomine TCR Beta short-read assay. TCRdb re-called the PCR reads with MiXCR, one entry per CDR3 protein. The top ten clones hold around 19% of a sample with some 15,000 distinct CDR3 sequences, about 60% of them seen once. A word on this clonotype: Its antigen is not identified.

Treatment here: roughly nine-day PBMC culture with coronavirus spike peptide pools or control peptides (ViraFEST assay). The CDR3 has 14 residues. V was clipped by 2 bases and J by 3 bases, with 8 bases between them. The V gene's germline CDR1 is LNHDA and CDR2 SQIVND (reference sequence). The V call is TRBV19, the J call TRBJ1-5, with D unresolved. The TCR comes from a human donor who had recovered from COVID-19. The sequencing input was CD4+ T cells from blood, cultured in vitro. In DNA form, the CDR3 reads TGTGCCAGTAGTATAAGCCAGCCCAATCAGCCCCAGCATTTT. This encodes CASSISQPNQPQHF.